This entry lists 24 T cell receptor beta chains sequenced from one sample in a study of T cells in Graves' hyperthyroidism and ophthalmopathy. What was amplified from RNA transcripts were TCR beta CDR3 regions. With the HTBI primer set, the TCR CDR3 went through a first round of RT-PCR. One entry per CDR3 protein, called by TCRdb with MiXCR from the multiplex PCR reads. This table has about 270,000 distinct CDR3 sequences, approximately 26% appearing once. Sequenced sample: blood. The receptors come from a man aged 35 to 55 with Graves' hyperthyroidism that later progressed to Graves' ophthalmopathy.

V is TRBV27 and J is TRBJ2-5; 7 bases agree with TRBD2. In germline, CDR1 is MNHEY, CDR2 SMNVEV (reference sequence). After removal of 7 bases from V and 1 base from J, the junction contained 3 bases not matched to a gene. CDR3 length: 13 amino acids. The CDR3, as DNA: TGTGCCAGCAAAACTAGCGCCCAAGAGACCCAGTACTTC. Residues: CASKTSAQETQYF.

This clonotype was seen a handful of times. The chain carries TRBV12-3 or TRBV12-4 and TRBJ2-7, with D tentatively TRBD1 (5 bases). V was shortened by 5 bases and J by 2 bases, with 13 bases between the two germline ends. This CDR3 is 14 amino acids long. CDR3: CASSPTGPTYEQYF. CDR3 DNA sequence: TGTGCCAGCAGTCCTACAGGTCCTACCTACGAGCAGTACTTC.

The chain recombines TRBV10-2 with TRBJ2-7; 10 nucleotides line up with TRBD2. V was pared by 3 bases and J by 7 bases, with 12 bases of the junction left unmatched. The germline V gene encodes CDR1 WSHSY and CDR2 SAAADI. The CDR3 sequence is 16 residues long. The CDR3 DNA follows: TGCGCCAGCAGTGATCCTGGAGCGGGAGGGCCAAGGGAGCAGTACTTC. Its protein product is CASSDPGAGGPREQYF.

This clonotype has ten or more counts. The chain joins TRBV20-1 to TRBJ1-1; TRBD1 might be the D (5 bases). Germline assignment: CDR1 DFQATT and CDR2 SNEGSKA (reference sequence). The CDR3 is 12 residues long. V lost 3 bases and J 11 bases, leaving 16 bases between the germline ends. The CDR3 nucleotides read TGCAGTGCTAGGAATGGGCAGGGAGAGGCTTTCTTT. It encodes CSARNGQGEAFF.

The table lists this clonotype with a few counts. This may arise from a read error, as a much more abundant clone is one base away. V and J are TRBV5-1 and TRBJ1-3, with D possibly TRBD1 on 5 matching bases. V gave up 0 bases and J gave up 0 bases, with 16 bases separating them. In germline, CDR1 is SGHRS, CDR2 YFSETQ. CDR3 length: 18 residues. The DNA of the CDR3 is TGCGCCAGCAGCTTGGACACGGGACTCTCTACCTCTGGAAACACCATATATTTT. Translating it yields CASSLDTGLSTSGNTIYF. Together with reference TRBV5-1 and TRBJ1-3, the CDR3 gives the full variable domain: KAGVTQTPRYLIKTRGQQVTLSCSPISGHRSVSWYQQTPGQGLQFLFEYFSETQRNKGNFPGRFSGRQFSNSRSEMNVSTLELGDSALYLCASSLDTGLSTSGNTIYFGEGSWLTVV.

The sample holds a few counts of this clonotype. This chain connects TRBV12-3 or TRBV12-4 to TRBJ2-7; weak D call: TRBD1 (5 bases). V lost 7 bases and J lost 7, with 17 bases in between. The CDR3 sequence is 13 residues long. The CDR3 DNA is TGTGCCAGCAAGGGGTTGGGGCGTTGGGAGCAGTACTTC. The encoded protein is CASKGLGRWEQYF.

This clonotype has more than one count but fewer than ten. The CDR3: CASSPSTTTRGETQYF. CDR3 nucleotides: TGTGCCAGCTCACCATCTACGACAACTCGGGGAGAGACCCAGTACTTC. The chain has TRBV18 and TRBJ2-5; possibly TRBD2 for D (5 bases). The CDR3 has 16 residues. Germline assignment: CDR1 KGHSH and CDR2 LQKENI. V was cut by 2 bases and J by 4 bases, with 17 bases left in between.

This clonotype showed up many times. CDR3 nucleotide sequence: TGTGCCAGCAGTCCAGGGGCTGGCTATGGCTACACCTTC. Translating gives CASSPGAGYGYTF. This chain joins TRBV27 and TRBJ1-2; D perhaps matches TRBD1 (6 bases). The CDR3 extends over 13 amino acids. V dropped 5 bases and J dropped 4 bases, with 11 bases sitting between them. Germline lookup yields CDR1 MNHEY and CDR2 SMNVEV (reference sequence).

This clonotype has ten or more counts. This chain joins TRBV29-1 and TRBJ1-1; D possibly corresponds to TRBD1 (5 bases). The V gene lost 7 bases and the J gene lost 5 bases, with 14 bases spanning the gap. Looked up from germline, CDR1 is SQVTM and CDR2 is ANQGSEA. CDR3 length: 12 residues. CDR3 loop: CSATTWGTEAFF. The DNA of the CDR3 is TGCAGCGCGACGACCTGGGGGACTGAAGCTTTCTTT. Drawing the rest from reference TRBV29-1 and TRBJ1-1, the complete variable domain is SAVISQKPSRDICQRGTSLTIQCQVDSQVTMMFWYRQQPGQSLTLIATANQGSEATYESGFVIDKFPISRPNLTFSTLTVSNMSPEDSSIYLCSATTWGTEAFFGQGTRLTVV.

The chain couples TRBV12-3 or TRBV12-4 to TRBJ2-7; no firm D call. V was pared by 5 bases and J by 0 bases, with 5 bases between. There are 12 residues in the CDR3. In DNA, the CDR3 is TGTGCCAGCAGTCTTATCTCCTACGAGCAGTACTTC. This translates into CASSLISYEQYF.

There are many counts of this clonotype. The rearrangement links TRBV5-1 to TRBJ1-5, with 8 positions matching TRBD1. The CDR3 runs 15 residues. V was pared by 5 bases and J by 4 bases, with 8 bases of the junction left unmatched. Germline V CDR1 and CDR2: SGHRS, YFSETQ. The CDR3: CASSYGTGLNQPQHF. The CDR3 DNA follows: TGCGCCAGCAGTTACGGGACAGGTCTTAATCAGCCCCAGCATTTT.

Ten or more counts support this clonotype. The rearrangement joins TRBV25-1 to TRBJ1-2; no clear D gene. This CDR3 has 15 amino acids. CDR1 and CDR2 (germline): MGHDK, SYGVNS. Trimming stripped 3 bases from V and 3 bases from J, with 14 bases between. DNA of the CDR3: TGTGCCAGCAGTGATCCTGGGGTTGGGCACTATGGCTACACCTTC. Its protein is CASSDPGVGHYGYTF.

This chain joins TRBV20-1 and TRBJ2-7, with 8 bases that match TRBD2. CDR3 size: 14 residues. J was trimmed by 0 bases and V by 5 bases; bases with no gene match: 6. The germline CDR1 and CDR2 sequences are DFQATT and SNEGSKA (reference sequence). As DNA, the CDR3 is TGCAGTGCTTTGGGCGGGGGGAGCTCCTACGAGCAGTACTTC. Its protein is CSALGGGSSYEQYF.

This clonotype was detected ten times or more. The chain uses TRBV20-1 and TRBJ2-5; TRBD1 or TRBD2 may be the D gene (6 bases each). CDR3 size: 15 residues. The germline gives CDR1 DFQATT, CDR2 SNEGSKA (reference sequence). V lost 6 bases, J lost 4 bases, and 21 bases lay in between. This CDR3 reads CSATSKRGVRETQYF. The CDR3 coding sequence is TGCAGTGCAACCAGTAAAAGGGGGGTTAGAGAGACCCAGTACTTC.

This clonotype was seen ten or more times. The chain combines TRBV29-1 with TRBJ2-7; possibly TRBD1 for D (6 bases). Germline V lookup: CDR1 SQVTM, CDR2 ANQGSEA. With 4 bases removed from V and 3 bases from J, the gap between germline ends came to 13 bases. The CDR3 has 13 residues. The CDR3 spells CSVAGASHYEQYF. CDR3 coding DNA: TGCAGCGTTGCAGGGGCCAGCCACTACGAGCAGTACTTC.

This clonotype was recorded many times. The V and J genes are TRBV11-2 and TRBJ2-7; no clear D. This CDR3 comprises 14 residues. Germline V CDR1 and CDR2: SGHAT, FQNNGV. V lost 5 bases, J lost 3 bases, and 14 bases lay in between. The CDR3 sequence is CASSKYAGNYEQYF. The CDR3 nucleotides read TGTGCCAGCAGCAAATACGCCGGTAACTACGAGCAGTACTTC.

This clonotype has ten or more counts. The rearrangement uses TRBV12-3 or TRBV12-4 and TRBJ2-7, with 11 nucleotides matching TRBD2. CDR3 size: 15 residues. With 6 bases clipped from V and 7 bases from J, the junction kept 11 bases outside the gene matches. The CDR3 bases are TGTGCCAGCAGCAGTTTTAGCGGGAGGGCCGGTGAGCAGTACTTC. This translates into CASSSFSGRAGEQYF.

This clonotype was recorded many times. V is TRBV7-3 and J is TRBJ2-7; D not resolved. V lost 5 bases to trimming and J lost 1 base, with 9 bases between them. This CDR3 has 13 amino acids. The germline gives CDR1 SGHTA, CDR2 FQGTGA. The CDR3 DNA follows: TGTGCCAGCAGCCAGAACTTTTCCTACGAGCAGTACTTC. It specifies CASSQNFSYEQYF.

There are many counts of this clonotype. V usage is TRBV25-1 and J usage is TRBJ1-5; 9 positions match TRBD1. Germline-derived CDR1 and CDR2 are MGHDK and SYGVNS. The J segment lost 7 bases and the V segment lost 5 bases, leaving 9 bases of the junction unmatched. CDR3 length equals 15 residues. The DNA of the CDR3 is TGTGCCAGCAGTCCCGGGACAGGGCGGGAGCAGCCCCAGCATTTT. Translating gives CASSPGTGREQPQHF.

This clonotype was counted ten times or more. The V gene is TRBV12-3 or TRBV12-4, the J gene TRBJ2-4; the match to TRBD2 covers 9 bases. V shed 2 bases, J shed 3 bases, and the junction held 8 bases outside the gene matches. The CDR3 contains 17 residues. CDR3 in DNA: TGTGCCAGCAGTTTATGGGCTAGCGGGAACTACAAAAACATTCAGTACTTC. This gives the protein CASSLWASGNYKNIQYF.

This clonotype was detected ten times or more. V gene TRBV27 combines with J gene TRBJ2-7, with D possibly TRBD2 on 7 matching bases. This CDR3 has 15 amino acids. CDR1 is MNHEY and CDR2 is SMNVEV in the germline V gene (reference sequence). V was cut by 6 bases and J by 0 bases, with 15 bases left in between. The CDR3, as DNA: TGTGCCAGCAGAAGGACGGGGGGCTCCTCCTACGAGCAGTACTTC. Its translation: CASRRTGGSSYEQYF.

There are many counts of this clonotype. The chain combines TRBV7-2 with TRBJ2-4; D not certain. The CDR3 spans 13 residues. Between the trimmed V and J ends, which lost 5 bases and 8 bases, there was a span of 13 bases. Germline values: CDR1 SGHTA, CDR2 FQGNSA. The CDR3 sequence is CASSRAVWHIQYF. The DNA for the CDR3 is TGTGCCAGCAGCCGAGCTGTTTGGCACATTCAGTACTTC.

The chain is built from TRBV7-2 and TRBJ1-1; D ambiguous. Germline loops: CDR1 SGHTA, CDR2 FQGNSA. The CDR3 length is 11 residues. V shed 1 base and J shed 10 bases, with 7 bases lying between them. CDR3 region: CASSLERLAFF. The CDR3 bases are TGTGCCAGCAGCTTAGAGCGTTTAGCTTTCTTT.

This clonotype was counted at least ten times. The genes are TRBV7-8 and TRBJ2-2; D unclear. CDR1 SGHVS and CDR2 FQNEAQ come from the germline V gene. V gave up 7 bases and J gave up 4 bases, with 13 bases separating them. The CDR3 length is 14 residues. CDR3 in amino acids: CASTAWRGTGELFF. The CDR3 nucleotides are TGTGCCAGCACCGCTTGGAGAGGCACCGGGGAGCTGTTTTTT. Filled out from reference TRBV7-8 and TRBJ2-2, the complete variable domain reads GAGVSQSPRYKVAKRGQDVALRCDPISGHVSLFWYQQALGQGPEFLTYFQNEAQLDKSGLPSDRFFAERPEGSVSTLKIQRTQQEDSAVYLCASTAWRGTGELFFGEGSRLTVL.